This T cell receptor (beta chain) emerged from a study of cytomegalovirus exposure and HLA in healthy donors. The PCR contained 60 Vbeta and 13 Jbeta primers. Authors' processing steps: Some 9.9 million of tens of millions of unique TCR beta chains were shared, per a later count. Assay used: immunoSEQ multiplex PCR; TCRdb lists only in-frame clones, some missing. V, J and clone size reflect that table, while D and trimming were determined from the DNA. Here the sample table reports fewer than 250,000 clones. Per the germline V gene, CDR1 is SEHNR and CDR2 is FQNEAQ (reference sequence). The CDR3 spans 14 residues. V lost 5 bases and J lost 1; bases outside the gene matches: 2.

The sequencing sample was made of PBMCs. This sequence joins TRBV7-9 and TRBJ2-5; 9 nucleotides agree with TRBD2. This clonotype was obtained from a woman in her twenties or thirties in good health and CMV-seropositive. This chain's CDR3 is CASSPGLAQETQYF. DNA of the CDR3: TGTGCCAGCAGCCCGGGACTAGCCCAAGAGACCCAGTACTTC.